These 23 T cell receptor beta chains share one sample of origin, sequenced in a study of blood T cell repertoires in COVID-19 (dated by TCRdb to 2018 to 2021). Library preparation was by the immunoSEQ multiplex PCR assay. TCRdb retrieved this table from immuneACCESS and kept in-frame rearrangements only. Not all clones are present; in checked studies, unresolved V genes account for under half, and no reason is known for the remainder. Within this sample are 40,000 to 65,000 clones, with roughly four fifths of them counted one time only. 11% to 15% of the sample goes to the ten largest clones. The sequencing input was peripheral blood. These receptors all come from a human donor in a cohort sampled during active COVID-19.

For the CDR3, the DNA is TGTGCCAGCAGCTGGGATCTACAGGAGGGGAACACTGAAGCTTTCTTT. It codes for CASSWDLQEGNTEAFF. The chain joins TRBV5-5 to TRBJ1-1, with D possibly being TRBD1 (5 bases). V was clipped by 3 bases and J by 1 base, with 16 bases between them. Germline CDR1 SGHKS, CDR2 YYEKEE (reference sequence). The CDR3 extends over 16 amino acids.

This clone was picked up one time. The rearrangement joins TRBV30 to TRBJ1-4; maybe TRBD1 (5 bases). This CDR3 comprises 14 residues. V was shortened by 2 bases and J by 5 bases, with 12 bases between the two germline ends. CDR1 and CDR2 from the germline V gene are GTSNPN and SVGIG (reference sequence). This CDR3 is CAWSTGVKNEKLFF. As DNA, the CDR3 is TGTGCCTGGAGTACGGGGGTCAAAAATGAAAAACTGTTTTTT. Supplemented by reference TRBV30 and TRBJ1-4, the full variable domain reads SQTIHQWPATLVQPVGSPLSLECTVEGTSNPNLYWYRQAAGRGLQLLFYSVGIGQISSEVPQNLSASRPQDRQFILSSKKLLLSDSGFYLCAWSTGVKNEKLFFGSGTQLSVL.

This clone appeared once. J is TRBJ2-2 and V is TRBV7-6; perhaps TRBD2 as D (5 bases). The CDR3 is 15 residues long. V was pared by 8 bases and J by 0 bases, with 13 bases between. Germline values: CDR1 SGHVS, CDR2 FNYEAQ. DNA for the CDR3: TGTGCCAGCGGAAGGATTAGCGCGAACACCGGGGAGCTGTTTTTT. Translated, it gives CASGRISANTGELFF.

This clone was observed once. J is TRBJ2-1 and V is TRBV7-9, with TRBD2 identical over 7 bases. Germline loops: CDR1 SEHNR, CDR2 FQNEAQ (reference sequence). This CDR3 contains 16 residues. V was clipped by 3 bases and J by 5 bases; unmatched bases: 10. CDR3 bases: TGTGCCAGCAGCTTCTGGGGAGGGGCAGACGACAATGAGCAGTTCTTC. Protein sequence: CASSFWGGADDNEQFF.

The DNA of the CDR3 is TGTGCCAGTAGAACAGGGTCCTACCTCTCTGGGGCCAACGTCCTGACTTTC. It is translated as CASRTGSYLSGANVLTF. The chain uses TRBV19 and TRBJ2-6; tentatively, D is TRBD1 (6 bases). The CDR3 totals 17 residues. The germline V gene has CDR1 LNHDA and CDR2 SQIVND (reference sequence). Trimming pared 6 bases from V and 0 bases from J, leaving 15 bases between. Using reference TRBV19 and TRBJ2-6 for the parts outside the CDR3, the full variable domain is DGGITQSPKYLFRKEGQNVTLSCEQNLNHDAMYWYRQDPGQGLRLIYYSQIVNDFQKGDIAEGYSVSREKKESFPLTVTSAQKNPTAFYLCASRTGSYLSGANVLTFGAGSRLTVL.

DNA for the CDR3: TGCAGTGCAAGTAGCGGGGGGAAACCTAGCACAGATACGCAGTATTTT. This encodes CSASSGGKPSTDTQYF. The gene calls are TRBV20-1 and TRBJ2-3; 10 bases align to TRBD2. There are 16 residues in the CDR3. CDR1 is DFQATT, CDR2 SNEGSKA, per germline (reference sequence). Trimming removed 6 bases from V and 0 bases from J; junction bases left unmatched: 9.

The chain is built from TRBV7-2 and TRBJ2-2; the match to TRBD2 covers 8 bases. The J segment lost 0 bases and the V segment lost 5 bases, leaving 5 bases of the junction unmatched. Per germline, CDR1 SGHTA and CDR2 FQGNSA. The CDR3 has 16 amino acids. The chain's CDR3 is CASSGAGLANTGELFF. The CDR3 coding sequence is TGTGCCAGCAGCGGGGCGGGACTAGCGAACACCGGGGAGCTGTTTTTT.

The V and J genes are TRBV2 and TRBJ2-1; 11 nucleotides align to TRBD2. The V gene's germline CDR1 is SNHLY and CDR2 FYNNEI. This CDR3 spans 18 amino acids. With 0 bases clipped from V and 9 bases from J, the junction kept 13 bases outside the gene matches. In DNA form, the CDR3 reads TGTGCCAGCAGTGAAGCCTACGCACCTAGCGGGGGGCCGGGTGAGCAGTTCTTC. It yields the protein CASSEAYAPSGGPGEQFF.

The V and J genes are TRBV2 and TRBJ1-6, with D uncertain. The CDR3 sequence is 18 residues long. CDR1 and CDR2 (germline): SNHLY, FYNNEI. Trimming left V 2 bases short and J 0 bases short, with 14 bases between. The CDR3 sequence: CASSEHGGRYSYNSPLHF. The CDR3 nucleotides are TGTGCCAGCAGTGAACACGGCGGCCGCTACTCCTATAATTCACCCCTCCACTTT. Full variable domain (missing parts from reference TRBV2 and TRBJ1-6): EPEVTQTPSHQVTQMGQEVILRCVPISNHLYFYWYRQILGQKVEFLVSFYNNEISEKSEIFDDQFSVERPDGSNFTLKIRSTKLEDSAMYFCASSEHGGRYSYNSPLHFGNGTRLTVT.

This chain joins TRBV18 and TRBJ2-1, with TRBD2 matching over 9 bases. The germline V gene encodes CDR1 KGHSH and CDR2 LQKENI. The CDR3 runs 15 residues. After removal of 2 bases from V and 8 bases from J, the junction contained 7 bases not matched to a gene. CDR3 bases: TGTGCCAGCTCACCAATTAGCGGGAGCAGGTATGAGCAGTTCTTC. This translates into CASSPISGSRYEQFF.

This chain joins TRBV11-1 and TRBJ1-2, with 8 bases identical to TRBD1. Germline V CDR1 and CDR2: SGHAT, FQDESV (reference sequence). J lost 2 bases, V lost 5 bases, and 7 bases had no gene match. There are 15 residues in the CDR3. The chain's CDR3 is CASSHRGTGNYGYTF. The CDR3 nucleotides read TGTGCCAGCAGCCACCGAGGGACAGGCAACTATGGCTACACCTTC.

The chain links TRBV5-1 to TRBJ2-7; D perhaps matches TRBD1 (5 bases). Germline CDR1 reads SGHRS; CDR2 reads YFSETQ. The CDR3 has 14 residues. The V and J ends lost 4 bases and 2 bases respectively, with 13 bases between them. The DNA of the CDR3 is TGCGCCAGCAGCCAGTGGACAACGGCCTACGAGCAGTACTTC. Translating it yields CASSQWTTAYEQYF.

V is TRBV5-1 and J is TRBJ1-1, with a weak D call TRBD1 (6 bases). V lost 2 bases, J lost 1 base, and 12 bases lay in between. Germline V gene data show CDR1 as SGHRS and CDR2 as YFSETQ. The CDR3 is made up of 15 amino acids. The CDR3 region has the DNA TGCGCCAGCAGCTTATCGGGACAATGGAACACTGAAGCTTTCTTT. Its translation is CASSLSGQWNTEAFF.

The chain recombines TRBV5-5 with TRBJ1-4, with D possibly TRBD1 on 6 matching bases. The CDR3 is made up of 15 amino acids. Looked up from germline, CDR1 is SGHKS and CDR2 is YYEKEE (reference sequence). V dropped 1 base and J dropped 8 bases, with 15 bases sitting between them. The chain's CDR3 is CASSLRGSDSEKLFF. In DNA, the CDR3 is TGTGCCAGCAGCTTGCGCGGTTCGGACAGCGAAAAACTGTTTTTT.

The chain links TRBV19 to TRBJ2-7; 7 bases are shared with TRBD2. CDR3 length equals 14 residues. Germline V gives CDR1 LNHDA, CDR2 SQIVND (reference sequence). The V and J ends lost 3 bases and 2 bases, in that order; junction bases with no gene match: 4. The CDR3 coding sequence is TGTGCCAGTAGTATTGCGGGGGTCACCTACGAGCAGTACTTC. Translation gives CASSIAGVTYEQYF.

The gene calls are TRBV19 and TRBJ2-1; 8 nucleotides line up with TRBD1. The CDR3 has 17 residues. Per germline, CDR1 LNHDA and CDR2 SQIVND (reference sequence). The J segment lost 4 bases and the V segment lost 0 bases, leaving 8 bases of the junction unmatched. The CDR3 nucleotides read TGTGCCAGTAGTATAGACGACGGGACAGGTACTTACAATGAGCAGTTCTTC. Residues: CASSIDDGTGTYNEQFF.

This chain links TRBV29-1 with TRBJ2-4; D possibly corresponds to TRBD2 (6 bases). CDR1 SQVTM and CDR2 ANQGSEA come from the germline V gene. This CDR3 spans 18 amino acids. The V end lost 4 bases, the J end lost 0 bases, and 22 bases lay between the germline ends. In DNA form, the CDR3 reads TGCAGCGTTGTACGGGACTCTTACTGGGGCCCAGCCAAAAACATTCAGTACTTC. Its translation is CSVVRDSYWGPAKNIQYF.

This chain's CDR3 is CASSQVRPDGGVRETQYF. The CDR3 DNA sequence: TGTGCCAGCAGCCAAGTCCGGCCGGATGGGGGGGTCCGGGAGACCCAGTACTTC. The chain employs TRBV3-1 (or the pseudogene TRBV3-2) and TRBJ2-5; 7 bases fit TRBD2. Germline V gene data show CDR1 as LGHDT and CDR2 as YNNKEL (reference sequence). V was pared by 1 base and J by 5 bases, with 16 bases of the junction left unmatched. The CDR3 is 18 residues long.

The chain joins TRBV6-1 to TRBJ2-1, with 7 bases lining up with TRBD1. V gave up 3 bases and J gave up 3 bases; unmatched junction bases: 5. Per germline, CDR1 MNHNS and CDR2 SASEGT. The CDR3 spans 15 residues. The CDR3 nucleotides read TGTGCCAGCAGTGAGGGGCAGGGGGACTACAATGAGCAGTTCTTC. Translated, it gives CASSEGQGDYNEQFF.

The chain links TRBV28 to TRBJ1-5; 8 bases agree with TRBD1. V lost 8 bases, J lost 6 bases, and 12 bases stayed unmatched. The germline V gene encodes CDR1 MDHEN and CDR2 SYDVKM. The CDR3 is 15 amino acids. Written as DNA, the CDR3 is TGTGCCAGCTCAGAGGCGACAGGGGTGGTTCAGCCCCAGCATTTT. Amino acids: CASSEATGVVQPQHF.

This rearrangement joins TRBV5-6 to TRBJ1-2; unclear D gene. The CDR3 sequence is 12 residues long. The germline V gene encodes CDR1 SGHDT and CDR2 YYEEEE. Trimming took off 5 bases at V and 2 bases at J, with 7 bases between the two ends. The CDR3 loop reads CASSALNYGYTF. The CDR3 DNA reads as TGTGCCAGCAGTGCACTGAACTATGGCTACACCTTC.

This chain joins TRBV3-1 (or the pseudogene TRBV3-2) and TRBJ2-6, with 11 bases fitting TRBD1. With 0 bases clipped from V and 4 bases from J, the junction kept 5 bases outside the gene matches. The CDR3 is made up of 18 amino acids. Germline V gives CDR1 LGHDT, CDR2 YNNKEL (reference sequence). The CDR3 region has the DNA TGTGCCAGCAGCCAAGAATTAGGACAGGGGGCGGGGGCCAACGTCCTGACTTTC. Translating it yields CASSQELGQGAGANVLTF.

The chain links TRBV9 to TRBJ2-7; 10 nucleotides line up with TRBD2. The CDR3 is 15 amino acids. Trimming removed 3 bases from V and 3 bases from J; junction bases left unmatched: 6. Germline CDR1 SGDLS, CDR2 YYNGEE. DNA for the CDR3: TGTGCCAGCAGCGCCGGGACTAGCGCTTTCTACGAGCAGTACTTC. Translation: CASSAGTSAFYEQYF.